The following is a T cell receptor beta chain sequence with its context. CDR3 length: 14 amino acids. Looked up from germline, CDR1 is SGHVS and CDR2 is FNYEAQ. The ends were cut back, 5 bases at V and 1 base at J, with 11 bases in the middle. The data were obtained in a study of blood T cell repertoires in COVID-19. Turning to the study itself: Italy, Spain and the United States were the sources of the convalescent and acute COVID-19 samples.

Profiling relied on immunoSEQ multiplex PCR, and the TCRdb table lists in-frame clones only, not all of them. Found here are roughly 25,000 clones, approximately 94% of them singletons; the top ten hold about 4%. This sequence originates from a woman in her fifties or sixties with active COVID-19. The specimen was peripheral blood. V gene TRBV7-6 combines with J gene TRBJ1-1; D is undetermined. DNA for the CDR3: TGTGCCAGCAGCGCCGGGTTTAAGAACACTGAAGCTTTCTTT. Residues: CASSAGFKNTEAFF.